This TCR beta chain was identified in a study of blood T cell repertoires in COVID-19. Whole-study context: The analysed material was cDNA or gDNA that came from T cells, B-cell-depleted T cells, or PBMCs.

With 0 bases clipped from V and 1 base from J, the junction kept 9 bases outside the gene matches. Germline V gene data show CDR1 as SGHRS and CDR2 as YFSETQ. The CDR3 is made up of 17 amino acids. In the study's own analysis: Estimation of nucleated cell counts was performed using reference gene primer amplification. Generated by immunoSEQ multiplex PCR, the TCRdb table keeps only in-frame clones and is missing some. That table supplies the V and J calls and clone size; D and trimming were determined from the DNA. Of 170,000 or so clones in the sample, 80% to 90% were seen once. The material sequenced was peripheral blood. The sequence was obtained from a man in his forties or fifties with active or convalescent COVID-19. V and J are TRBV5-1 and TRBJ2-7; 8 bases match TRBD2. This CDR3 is CASSLVGSGLVSYEQYF. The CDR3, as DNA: TGCGCCAGCAGCTTGGTGGGTTCGGGACTAGTTTCCTACGAGCAGTACTTC.